The 4 T cell receptor beta chains below were found in one sample sequenced in a study of blood T cell repertoires in COVID-19. The protocol was immunoSEQ multiplex PCR, while the TCRdb copy is restricted to in-frame clones and leaves out a portion. The data contain about 160,000 clones, 80% to 90% of them singletons. The sequenced material came from peripheral blood. All receptors derive from an older man with acute or convalescent COVID-19.

CDR3 loop: CASRGGHRIPYGYTF. CDR3 in DNA: TGTGCCAGCAGAGGGGGACACCGGATCCCTTATGGCTACACCTTC. This chain uses TRBV6-5 with TRBJ1-2; D possibly corresponds to TRBD1 (6 bases). V dropped 6 bases and J dropped 5 bases, with 19 bases sitting between them. The CDR3 extends over 15 amino acids. Germline CDR1 and CDR2: MNHEY and SVGAGI.

This chain joins TRBV6-2 or TRBV6-3 and TRBJ1-6; 7 bases are shared with TRBD1. From germline, CDR1 is MNHEY and CDR2 SVGEGT. The CDR3 is 13 amino acids. V lost 5 bases to trimming and J lost 9 bases; unmatched junction nucleotides: 4. The CDR3 region has the DNA TGTGCCAGCAGTGCCTACAGGGGTTCACCCCTCCACTTT. As protein: CASSAYRGSPLHF.

The rearrangement uses TRBV7-2 and TRBJ1-5; D remains ambiguous. CDR1 is SGHTA, CDR2 FQGNSA, per germline. The V and J ends lost 5 bases and 6 bases respectively, with 11 bases between them. The CDR3 has 13 amino acids. The CDR3 here is CASSLWEGQPQHF. The CDR3 DNA reads TGTGCCAGCAGCCTATGGGAGGGTCAGCCCCAGCATTTT.

The chain recombines TRBV19 with TRBJ2-7, with a weak D call TRBD2 (5 bases). The CDR3 contains 16 residues. Per germline, CDR1 LNHDA and CDR2 SQIVND (reference sequence). Between the trimmed V and J ends, which lost 2 bases and 6 bases, there was a span of 20 bases. The CDR3 region is CASSISRTRRGSEQYF. CDR3 sequence (DNA): TGTGCCAGTAGTATATCCCGAACTAGAAGAGGTTCCGAGCAGTACTTC.